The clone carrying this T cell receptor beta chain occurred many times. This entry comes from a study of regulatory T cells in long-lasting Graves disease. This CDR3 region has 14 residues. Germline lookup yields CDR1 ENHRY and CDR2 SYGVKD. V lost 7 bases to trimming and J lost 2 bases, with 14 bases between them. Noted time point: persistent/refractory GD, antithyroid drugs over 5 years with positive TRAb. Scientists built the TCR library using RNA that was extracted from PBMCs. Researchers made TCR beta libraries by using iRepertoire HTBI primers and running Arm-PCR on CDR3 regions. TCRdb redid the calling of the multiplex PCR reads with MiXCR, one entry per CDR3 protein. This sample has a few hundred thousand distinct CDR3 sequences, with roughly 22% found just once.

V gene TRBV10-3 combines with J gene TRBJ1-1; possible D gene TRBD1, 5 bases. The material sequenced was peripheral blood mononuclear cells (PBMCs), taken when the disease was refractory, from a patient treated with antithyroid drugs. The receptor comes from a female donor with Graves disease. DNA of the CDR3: TGTGCCATCATTTCTTCCGGGGCCAACACTGAAGCTTTCTTT. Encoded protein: CAIISSGANTEAFF.